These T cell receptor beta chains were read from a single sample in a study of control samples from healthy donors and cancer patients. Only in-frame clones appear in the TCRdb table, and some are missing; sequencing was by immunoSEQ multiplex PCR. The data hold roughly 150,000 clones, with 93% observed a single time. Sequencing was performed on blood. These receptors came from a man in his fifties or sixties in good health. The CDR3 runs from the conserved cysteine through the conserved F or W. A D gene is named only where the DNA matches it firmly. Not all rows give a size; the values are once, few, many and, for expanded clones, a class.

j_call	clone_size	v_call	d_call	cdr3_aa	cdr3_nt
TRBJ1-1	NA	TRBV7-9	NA	CASSLEKKNTEAFF	TGTGCCAGCAGCTTAGAAAAGAAAAACACTGAAGCTTTCTTT
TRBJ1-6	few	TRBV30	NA	CAGHRDYNSPLHF	TGTGCCGGACACAGGGACTATAATTCACCCCTCCACTTT
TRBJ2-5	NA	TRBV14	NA	CASSQARTQGTQYF	TGTGCCAGCAGCCAAGCGCGGACCCAAGGGACCCAGTACTTC
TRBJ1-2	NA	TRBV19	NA	CASSSNYGYTF	TGTGCCAGTAGCAGTAACTATGGCTACACCTTC
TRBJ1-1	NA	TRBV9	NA	CASSVVSSGTEAFF	TGTGCCAGCAGCGTAGTGAGCTCGGGCACTGAAGCTTTCTTT
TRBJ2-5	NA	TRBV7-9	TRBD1	CASSLGTGYGQETQYF	TGTGCCAGCAGCTTAGGGACAGGGTATGGCCAAGAGACCCAGTACTTC
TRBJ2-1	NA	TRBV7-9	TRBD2	CASSLAGNNEQFF	TGTGCCAGCAGCCTAGCGGGAAACAATGAGCAGTTCTTC
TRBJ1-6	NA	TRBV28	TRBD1	CASSLRGQGFGSPLHF	TGTGCCAGCAGTTTAAGAGGACAGGGTTTCGGTTCACCCCTCCACTTT
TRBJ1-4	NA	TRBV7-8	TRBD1	CASSFSSGGVGKLFF	TGTGCCAGCAGCTTTTCATCAGGGGGAGTGGGAAAACTGTTTTTT
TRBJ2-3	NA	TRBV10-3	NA	CAISEFTDTQYF	TGTGCCATCAGTGAGTTTACAGATACGCAGTATTTT
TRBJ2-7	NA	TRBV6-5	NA	CASSRGPSYEQYF	TGTGCCAGCAGCCGGGGACCAAGCTACGAGCAGTACTTC
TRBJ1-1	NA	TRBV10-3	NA	CATGQNTEAFF	TGTGCCACGGGACAGAACACTGAAGCTTTCTTT
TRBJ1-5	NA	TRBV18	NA	CASSTQGQYSNQPQHF	TGTGCCAGCTCAACTCAAGGACAGTATAGCAATCAGCCCCAGCATTTT
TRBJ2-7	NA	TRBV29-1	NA	CSVATNRASYEQYF	TGCAGCGTTGCAACGAACCGGGCCTCCTACGAGCAGTACTTC
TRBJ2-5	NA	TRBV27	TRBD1	CASSPSRDRFETQYF	TGTGCCAGCAGTCCGTCCCGGGACAGGTTCGAGACCCAGTACTTC
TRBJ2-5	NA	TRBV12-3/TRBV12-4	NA	CASTVDSQETQYF	TGTGCCAGCACGGTGGACAGTCAAGAGACCCAGTACTTC
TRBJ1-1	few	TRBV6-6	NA	CASNDGGAMNTEAFF	TGTGCCAGCAACGACGGGGGGGCGATGAACACTGAAGCTTTCTTT
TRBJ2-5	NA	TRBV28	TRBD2	CASRGLAQETQYF	TGTGCCAGCAGGGGACTAGCGCAAGAGACCCAGTACTTC
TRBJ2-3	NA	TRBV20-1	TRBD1	CSASSPGTGNSDTQYF	TGCAGTGCTAGTTCCCCCGGGACAGGGAATTCAGATACGCAGTATTTT
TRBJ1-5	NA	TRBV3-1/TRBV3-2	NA	CASSRAGAYNQPQHF	TGTGCCAGCAGCCGGGCAGGAGCCTACAATCAGCCCCAGCATTTT
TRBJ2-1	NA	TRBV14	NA	CASSQDFRDWNEQFF	TGTGCCAGCAGCCAAGATTTCCGGGATTGGAATGAGCAGTTCTTC
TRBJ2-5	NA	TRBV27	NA	CASSLLGAGETQYF	TGTGCCAGCAGTTTATTAGGGGCCGGGGAGACCCAGTACTTC
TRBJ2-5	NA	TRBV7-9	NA	CASSFTRGAQETQYF	TGTGCCAGCAGCTTTACTAGGGGGGCACAAGAGACCCAGTACTTC
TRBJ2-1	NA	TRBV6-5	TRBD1	CASSYTDRGGEQFF	TGTGCCAGCAGTTACACAGACAGGGGCGGTGAGCAGTTCTTC
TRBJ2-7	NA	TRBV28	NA	CASSPRDNSYEQYF	TGTGCCAGCAGTCCCCGGGACAATTCCTACGAGCAGTACTTC
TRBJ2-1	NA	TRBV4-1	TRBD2	CASLGSEGTSGGQAGQFF	TGCGCCAGCCTGGGGAGCGAAGGGACTAGCGGGGGCCAGGCCGGGCAGTTCTTC